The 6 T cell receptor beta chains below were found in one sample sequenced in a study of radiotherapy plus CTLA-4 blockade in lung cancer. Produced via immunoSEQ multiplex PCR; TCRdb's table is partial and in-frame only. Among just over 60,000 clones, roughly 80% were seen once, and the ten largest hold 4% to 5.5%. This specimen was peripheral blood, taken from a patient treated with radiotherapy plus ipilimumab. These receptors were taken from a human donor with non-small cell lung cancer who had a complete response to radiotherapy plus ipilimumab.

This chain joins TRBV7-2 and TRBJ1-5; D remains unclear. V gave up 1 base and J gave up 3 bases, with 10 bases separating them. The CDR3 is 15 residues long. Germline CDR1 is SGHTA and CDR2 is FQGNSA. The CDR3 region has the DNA TGTGCCAGCAGCTTAGGGACGGTTTTCAATCAGCCCCAGCATTTT. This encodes CASSLGTVFNQPQHF. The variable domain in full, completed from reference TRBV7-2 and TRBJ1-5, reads GAGVSQSPSNKVTEKGKDVELRCDPISGHTALYWYRQSLGQGLEFLIYFQGNSAPDKSGLPSDRFSAERTGGSVSTLTIQRTQQEDSAVYLCASSLGTVFNQPQHFGDGTRLSIL.

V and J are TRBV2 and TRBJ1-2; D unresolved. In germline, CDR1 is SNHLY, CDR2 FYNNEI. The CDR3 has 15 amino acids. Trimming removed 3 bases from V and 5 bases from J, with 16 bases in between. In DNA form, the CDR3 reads TGTGCCAGCAGTGAGTGGGCCGCCGGGCCGTATGGCTACACCTTC. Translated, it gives CASSEWAAGPYGYTF.

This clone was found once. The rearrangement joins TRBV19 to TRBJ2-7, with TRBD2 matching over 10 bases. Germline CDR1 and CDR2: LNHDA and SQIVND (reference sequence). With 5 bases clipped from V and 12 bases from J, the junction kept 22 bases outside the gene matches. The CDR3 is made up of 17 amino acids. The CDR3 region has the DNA TGTGCCAGTAGTCCTTCGTGGCTAGCGGGGGCCCAGGCATTCCGGTACTTC. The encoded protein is CASSPSWLAGAQAFRYF.

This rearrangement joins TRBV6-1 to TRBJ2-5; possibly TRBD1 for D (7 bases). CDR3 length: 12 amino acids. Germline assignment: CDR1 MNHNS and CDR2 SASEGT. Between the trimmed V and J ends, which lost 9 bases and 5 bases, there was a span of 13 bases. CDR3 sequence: CARGAGGETQYF. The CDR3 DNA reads TGTGCCAGGGGGGCAGGGGGGGAGACCCAGTACTTC.

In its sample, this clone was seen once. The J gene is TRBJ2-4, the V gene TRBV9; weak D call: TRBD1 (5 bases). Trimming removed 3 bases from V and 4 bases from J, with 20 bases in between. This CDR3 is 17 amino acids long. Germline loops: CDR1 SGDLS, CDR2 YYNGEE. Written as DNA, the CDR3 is TGTGCCAGCAGCGAAAGGGAAGCAACAGGCGCGAAAAACATTCAGTACTTC. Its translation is CASSEREATGAKNIQYF.

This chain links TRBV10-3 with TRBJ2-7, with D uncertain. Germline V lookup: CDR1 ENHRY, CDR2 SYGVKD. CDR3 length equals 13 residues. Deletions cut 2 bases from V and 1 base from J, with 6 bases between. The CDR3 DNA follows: TGTGCCATCAGTGAGGGGTCGTCCTACGAGCAGTACTTC. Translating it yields CAISEGSSYEQYF.